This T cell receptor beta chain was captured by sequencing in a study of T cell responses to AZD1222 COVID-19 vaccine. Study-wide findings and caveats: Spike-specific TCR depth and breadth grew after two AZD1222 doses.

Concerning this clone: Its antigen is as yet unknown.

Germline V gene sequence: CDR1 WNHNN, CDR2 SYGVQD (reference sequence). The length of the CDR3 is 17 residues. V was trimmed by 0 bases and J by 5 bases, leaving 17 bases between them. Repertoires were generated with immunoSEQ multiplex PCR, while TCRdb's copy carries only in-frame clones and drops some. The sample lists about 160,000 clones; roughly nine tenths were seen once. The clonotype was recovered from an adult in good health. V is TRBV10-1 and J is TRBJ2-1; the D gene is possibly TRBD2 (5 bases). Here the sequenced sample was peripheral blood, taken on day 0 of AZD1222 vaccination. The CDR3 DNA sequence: TGCGCCAGCAGTGAGTCGGCGGGTAGGGAAGGGCACAATGAGCAGTTCTTC. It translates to CASSESAGREGHNEQFF.